This TCR beta chain was profiled in a study of cytomegalovirus exposure and HLA in healthy donors. Study outcomes and limitations: When presence/absence was analysed, sequencing depth was taken to be roughly uniform across donors. Most subjects had HLA-A and HLA-B alleles reportedly predicted accurately by TCR beta sequences.

A word on this clone: Antigen unknown.

Samples came from healthy bone marrow donors. 13 Jbeta primers and 60 Vbeta primers were used for the PCR. Only in-frame clones appear in the TCRdb table, and some are missing; sequencing was by immunoSEQ multiplex PCR. Seen here are 90,000 to 150,000 clones, approximately 74% observed once, and the top ten hold more than 9%. The V end lost 1 base, the J end lost 5 bases, and 12 bases lay between the germline ends. The germline V gene encodes CDR1 SGHRS and CDR2 YFSETQ. This CDR3 is 15 amino acids long. The sequence was collected from a woman in her forties or fifties in good health and CMV-seropositive. The chain joins TRBV5-1 to TRBJ2-2; no firm D call. The material sequenced was PBMCs. The CDR3 reads CASSLSGVSTGELFF. The CDR3 DNA reads TGCGCCAGCAGCTTGTCAGGTGTGAGTACCGGGGAGCTGTTTTTT. The whole variable domain, filled in from reference TRBV5-1 and TRBJ2-2, reads KAGVTQTPRYLIKTRGQQVTLSCSPISGHRSVSWYQQTPGQGLQFLFEYFSETQRNKGNFPGRFSGRQFSNSRSEMNVSTLELGDSALYLCASSLSGVSTGELFFGEGSRLTVL.